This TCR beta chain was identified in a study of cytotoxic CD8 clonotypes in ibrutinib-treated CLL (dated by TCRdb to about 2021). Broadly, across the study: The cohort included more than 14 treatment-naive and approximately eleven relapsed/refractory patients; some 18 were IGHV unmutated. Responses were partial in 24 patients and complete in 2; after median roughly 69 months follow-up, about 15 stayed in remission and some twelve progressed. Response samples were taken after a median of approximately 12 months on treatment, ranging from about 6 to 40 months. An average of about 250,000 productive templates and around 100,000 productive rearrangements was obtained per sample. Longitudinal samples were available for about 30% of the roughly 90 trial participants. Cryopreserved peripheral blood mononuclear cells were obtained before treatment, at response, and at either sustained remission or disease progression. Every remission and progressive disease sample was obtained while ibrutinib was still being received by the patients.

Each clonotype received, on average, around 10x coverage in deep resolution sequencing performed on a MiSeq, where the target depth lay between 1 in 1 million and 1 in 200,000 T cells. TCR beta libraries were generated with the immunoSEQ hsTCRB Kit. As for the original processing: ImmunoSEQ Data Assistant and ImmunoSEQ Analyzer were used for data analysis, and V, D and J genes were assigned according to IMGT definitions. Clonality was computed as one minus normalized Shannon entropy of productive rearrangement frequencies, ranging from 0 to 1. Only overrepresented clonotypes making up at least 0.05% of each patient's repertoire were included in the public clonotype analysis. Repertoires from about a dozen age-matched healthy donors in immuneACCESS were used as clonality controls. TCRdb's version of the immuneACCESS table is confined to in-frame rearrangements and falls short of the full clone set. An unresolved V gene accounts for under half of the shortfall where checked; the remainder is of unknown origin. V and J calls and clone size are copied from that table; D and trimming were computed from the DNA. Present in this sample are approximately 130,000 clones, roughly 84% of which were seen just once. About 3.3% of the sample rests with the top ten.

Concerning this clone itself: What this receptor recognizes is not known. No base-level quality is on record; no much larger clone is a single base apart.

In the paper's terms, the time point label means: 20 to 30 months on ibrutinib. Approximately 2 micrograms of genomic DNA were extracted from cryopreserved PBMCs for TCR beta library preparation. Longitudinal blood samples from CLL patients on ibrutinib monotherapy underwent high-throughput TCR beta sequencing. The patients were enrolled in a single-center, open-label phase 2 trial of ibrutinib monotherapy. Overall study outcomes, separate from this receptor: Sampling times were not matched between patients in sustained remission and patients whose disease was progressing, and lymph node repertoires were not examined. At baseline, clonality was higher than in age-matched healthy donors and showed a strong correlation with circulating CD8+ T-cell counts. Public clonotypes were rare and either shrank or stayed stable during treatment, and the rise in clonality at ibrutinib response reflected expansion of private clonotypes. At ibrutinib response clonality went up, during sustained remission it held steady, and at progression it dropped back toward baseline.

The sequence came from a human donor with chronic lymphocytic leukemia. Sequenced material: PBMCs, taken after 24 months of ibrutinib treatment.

At the DNA level, the sequence is TGTGCCTGGAGTAAAATGGACGGCTATGGCTACACCTTC. This yields the protein CAWSKMDGYGYTF. The chain links TRBV30 with TRBJ1-2; a confident D gene designation cannot be given. The cysteine opens and the phenylalanine closes a CDR3 of 13 amino acids. Here the CDR3 DNA is all that survives: 39 bases in frame from base 1. Trimming at the junction amounts to 2 bases on V and 4 bases on J, and the germline ends lie 11 bases apart. Taken from the germline V gene (reference sequence), the CDR1 and CDR2 loops are GTSNPN and SVGIG.